This passage covers 13 T cell receptor beta chains from one sample sequenced in a study of breast tumors, draining lymph nodes, adjacent tissues. TCRdb used MiXCR to reprocess the multiplex PCR reads, holding one entry per CDR3 protein. The profile covers under 85,000 distinct CDR3 sequences, with approximately 19% appearing a single time and 2% to 2.5% taken by the ten largest. Axillary draining lymph nodes of breast cancer patients supplied the node samples. Material for sequencing was axillary lymph node tissue. The receptors come from a female donor with breast cancer. Some clones in this sample may be carry-over from other donors' samples.

In the case of this clonotype: This may be a read error: a much more frequent sequence differs by one nucleotide. V usage is TRBV9 and J usage is TRBJ2-2; TRBD1 matches at 10 bases. CDR1 SGDLS and CDR2 YYNGEE come from the germline V gene. This CDR3 has 16 residues. The CDR3 region has the DNA TGTGCCAGCAGCGTGGGGGGACAGGGGAGCACCGGGGAGCCGTTTTTT. Translated, it gives CASSVGGQGSTGEPFF.

The table lists this clonotype with many counts. The chain has TRBV7-8 and TRBJ2-1; D uncertain. The CDR3 is 16 residues long. Trimming removed 5 bases at V and 0 bases at J, with 14 bases between. CDR1 is SGHVS, CDR2 FQNEAQ, per germline. The CDR3 loop reads CASSPPLRISYNEQFF. CDR3 DNA sequence: TGTGCCAGCAGCCCACCCCTAAGGATCTCCTACAATGAGCAGTTCTTC.

This clonotype was recorded a few times. The chain joins TRBV12-5 to TRBJ2-4, with 11 bases fitting TRBD1. Unmatched junction bases numbered 6, after V lost 5 bases and J lost 9 bases. CDR1 and CDR2 from the germline V gene are LGHNT and FRNRAP. The length of the CDR3 is 14 residues. The CDR3 spells CASGPGDRGSIQYF. As DNA, the CDR3 is TGTGCTAGTGGTCCCGGGGACAGGGGGAGCATTCAGTACTTC.

The chain recombines TRBV11-3 with TRBJ2-5; 9 bases match TRBD2. This CDR3 is 15 amino acids long. Germline lookup yields CDR1 SGHNT and CDR2 YENEEA. Trimming cost V 1 base and J 5 bases; bases outside gene matches: 5. CDR3 nucleotide sequence: TGTGCCAGCAGCTTAGGGGCGGGAGGGTGGGAGACCCAGTACTTC. Protein sequence: CASSLGAGGWETQYF.

The V and J genes are TRBV28 and TRBJ2-6; D not certain. Germline lookup yields CDR1 MDHEN and CDR2 SYDVKM. The CDR3 is made up of 16 amino acids. With 5 bases removed from V and 0 bases from J, the gap between germline ends came to 11 bases. The CDR3 spells CASSSGEFSGANVLTF. CDR3 sequence (DNA): TGTGCCAGCAGTAGTGGCGAGTTCTCTGGGGCCAACGTCCTGACTTTC.

Worth noting for this clonotype: It may be a read error: a sequence one base away is much more abundant. The final CDR3 position lacks the conserved phenylalanine or tryptophan, pointing to a likely read error. The CDR3 region is CASSILASGELFS. The CDR3 coding sequence is TGTGCCAGTAGTATTCTAGCCTCCGGGGAGCTGTTTTCT. V gene TRBV19 combines with J gene TRBJ2-2; the D gene is possibly TRBD2 (5 bases). The V and J ends lost 3 bases and 6 bases respectively, with 8 bases between them. The CDR3 consists of 13 residues. The V gene's germline CDR1 is LNHDA and CDR2 SQIVND (reference sequence).

Many counts were recorded for this clonotype. V gene TRBV20-1 combines with J gene TRBJ2-3; D is ambiguous. CDR3 size: 16 residues. The V end lost 3 bases, the J end lost 1 base, and 17 bases lay between the germline ends. Per germline, CDR1 DFQATT and CDR2 SNEGSKA (reference sequence). The CDR3 loop is CSASPVAFGGTDTQYF. The CDR3 region has the DNA TGCAGTGCTAGCCCAGTAGCTTTTGGAGGCACAGATACGCAGTATTTT.

This clonotype occurred many times. This chain joins TRBV20-1 and TRBJ2-7; D gene ambiguous. CDR3 length: 13 amino acids. Trimming pared 3 bases from V and 3 bases from J, leaving 12 bases between. Germline loops: CDR1 DFQATT, CDR2 SNEGSKA (reference sequence). CDR3 coding DNA: TGCAGTGCTAGCTCCAGAAATGGCTACGAGCAGTACTTC. Protein product: CSASSRNGYEQYF.

In its sample, this clonotype was seen many times. The chain joins TRBV29-1 to TRBJ2-7; D possibly uses TRBD1 or TRBD2 (5 bases each). In germline, CDR1 is SQVTM, CDR2 ANQGSEA. The CDR3 has 13 residues. V lost 4 bases, J lost 0 bases, and 10 bases lay in between. The CDR3 loop is CSVVTGLSYEQYF. The CDR3 coding sequence is TGCAGCGTTGTGACGGGGCTCTCCTACGAGCAGTACTTC.

Many counts were recorded for this clonotype. V gene TRBV13 combines with J gene TRBJ2-1; the D gene is possibly TRBD2 (5 bases). The V gene lost 5 bases and the J gene lost 9 bases, with 11 bases spanning the gap. In germline, CDR1 is PRHDT, CDR2 FYEKMQ (reference sequence). The CDR3 is made up of 12 amino acids. CDR3 residues: CASSPGLVEQFF. Written as DNA, the CDR3 is TGTGCCAGCAGCCCCGGACTGGTTGAGCAGTTCTTC. Drawing the rest from reference TRBV13 and TRBJ2-1, the complete variable domain is AAGVIQSPRHLIKEKRETATLKCYPIPRHDTVYWYQQGPGQDPQFLISFYEKMQSDKGSIPDRFSAQQFSDYHSELNMSSLELGDSALYFCASSPGLVEQFFGPGTRLTVL.

For this clonotype: A much larger clone sits a single nucleotide away, making a read error possible. This chain joins TRBV4-2 and TRBJ2-3; 11 nucleotides line up with TRBD2. CDR3 length: 17 amino acids. J gave up 6 bases and V 1 base, and 9 bases lay outside the gene matches. CDR1 is LGHNA, CDR2 YNFKEQ, per germline. The CDR3 sequence is CASSQGELAGARDTQYF. Written as DNA, the CDR3 is TGTGCCAGCAGCCAAGGTGAACTAGCGGGAGCGAGGGATACGCAGTATTTT.

The rearrangement uses TRBV28 and TRBJ2-6; D gene unclear. In germline, CDR1 is MDHEN, CDR2 SYDVKM. The CDR3 totals 16 residues. V lost 1 base and J 3 bases, leaving 10 bases between the germline ends. The CDR3 loop reads CASSLFRSLGANVLTF. DNA for the CDR3: TGTGCCAGCAGTTTATTCCGTTCCCTTGGGGCCAACGTCCTGACTTTC.

This clonotype has a count of ten or more. The chain recombines TRBV19 with TRBJ2-2; 13 bases are shared with TRBD2. The V and J ends lost 4 bases and 5 bases, in that order; junction bases with no gene match: 4. The germline gives CDR1 LNHDA, CDR2 SQIVND (reference sequence). This CDR3 is 16 amino acids long. CDR3: CASSRTSGSRTGELFF. The CDR3 bases are TGTGCCAGTAGTAGGACTAGCGGGAGTCGGACCGGGGAGCTGTTTTTT.